What follows is one T cell receptor beta chain and its context. The ends lost 6 bases at V and 2 bases at J; junction bases unmatched: 7. The CDR3 has 15 amino acids. Looked up from germline, CDR1 is SEHNR and CDR2 is FQNEAQ (reference sequence). Arm-PCR of CDR3 regions with iRepertoire HTBI primers generated TCR beta libraries. How the authors handled the data: Identified segments across samples numbered fewer than 80 TRBV and around 13 TRBJ. A single record per CDR3 protein comes from TCRdb applying MiXCR to the multiplex PCR reads. The V and J calls reflect TCRdb's pipeline rather than the authors' work. The sample has 400,000 to 500,000 distinct CDR3 sequences; over 14% are singletons. The source of the sample is a study of regulatory T cells in long-lasting Graves disease. Described time point: newly diagnosed GD, antithyroid drugs for less than 3 months. Construction of the TCR library relied on RNA isolated from PBMCs.

These data were also filed under a second study, of T cells in Graves' hyperthyroidism and ophthalmopathy.

Source: peripheral blood mononuclear cells (PBMCs), taken at new diagnosis, from a patient treated with antithyroid drugs. The chain links TRBV7-9 to TRBJ2-7; 10 bases map to TRBD2. The receptor comes from a middle-aged woman with Graves disease. The CDR3 here is CASRSGLAAPYEQYF. The CDR3 bases are TGTGCCAGCAGGTCCGGACTAGCGGCCCCCTACGAGCAGTACTTC. The variable domain in full, with the rest retrieved from reference TRBV7-9 and TRBJ2-7, is DTGVSQNPRHKITKRGQNVTFRCDPISEHNRLYWYRQTLGQGPEFLTYFQNEAQLEKSRLLSDRFSAERPKGSFSTLEIQRTEQGDSAMYLCASRSGLAAPYEQYFGPGTRLTVT.